This TCR beta chain was identified during a study of blood T cell repertoires in COVID-19. CDR1 is MNHEY and CDR2 is SVGAGI in the germline V gene. The V gene end was trimmed by 7 bases and the J gene end by 3 bases; junction bases not matched to a gene: 5. The CDR3 sequence is 14 residues long. The method was immunoSEQ multiplex PCR; TCRdb's version includes in-frame clones alone and lacks a portion of them. The sample shows just under 150,000 clones, approximately 84% of them seen only once. The V and J genes are TRBV6-5 and TRBJ1-5; 8 nucleotides agree with TRBD1. The TCR was taken from a human donor with acute or convalescent COVID-19. The donor label of this sample is uncertain. Sequenced sample: peripheral blood. The chain's CDR3 is CASTGRGPNQPQHF. In DNA, the CDR3 is TGTGCCAGCACGGGCAGGGGGCCCAATCAGCCCCAGCATTTT.